This T cell receptor (beta chain) was sequenced during a study of OX40 agonist ivuxolimab in advanced cancers. Whole-study findings and limits: The specificity for antigen of the expanded peripheral T cells was not determined.

Comment on this clone: Its antigen is as yet unknown.

Assay used: immunoSEQ multiplex PCR; TCRdb lists only in-frame clones, some missing. The sample lists 39,000 or so clones, approximately 86% seen once, with about 12% in the top ten. CDR3 length: 16 residues. CDR1 is SGDLS and CDR2 is YYNGEE in the germline V gene. Losses at the gene ends were 3 bases for V and 2 bases for J; bases not matched to a gene: 9. This material consisted of CD4+ or CD8+ T cells sorted from blood, taken in a trial of the OX40 agonist ivuxolimab. The source of this sequence is an adult with an advanced solid tumor such as melanoma, head and neck, liver or kidney cancer. This rearrangement joins TRBV9 to TRBJ2-3; 7 bases fit TRBD2. CDR3 amino acids: CASSALVRDYTDTQYF. CDR3 in DNA: TGTGCCAGCAGCGCCCTCGTCCGGGACTACACAGATACGCAGTATTTT. Full variable domain (remainder filled in from reference TRBV9 and TRBJ2-3): DSGVTQTPKHLITATGQRVTLRCSPRSGDLSVYWYQQSLDQGLQFLIQYYNGEERAKGNILERFSAQQFPDLHSELNLSSLELGDSALYFCASSALVRDYTDTQYFGPGTRLTVL.